The rows below give T cell receptor beta chains drawn from one sample of a study of T cells in Graves' hyperthyroidism and ophthalmopathy. One entry per CDR3 protein results from TCRdb running MiXCR on the multiplex PCR reads. Of 450,000 to 500,000 distinct CDR3 sequences listed, approximately 23% are singletons. Specimen: blood. The receptors come from a woman between 65 and 79 years old with Graves' ophthalmopathy. CDR3s include the opening cysteine and the closing phenylalanine or tryptophan.

v_gene: TRBV11-3
j_gene: TRBJ2-1
CDR3aa: CASSKGASYNEQFF

v_gene: TRBV7-9
j_gene: TRBJ2-7
CDR3aa: CASSLAGQIYEQYF

v_gene: TRBV11-2
j_gene: TRBJ2-1
CDR3aa: CASTYQAGYNEQFF

v_gene: TRBV12-3/TRBV12-4
j_gene: TRBJ1-6
CDR3aa: CASSLTGRNSPLHF

v_gene: TRBV12-3/TRBV12-4
j_gene: TRBJ2-7
CDR3aa: CASSLRPRLAGSYEQYF

v_gene: TRBV7-9
j_gene: TRBJ2-1
CDR3aa: CASSSPAGGRGYNEQFF

v_gene: TRBV5-1
j_gene: TRBJ2-6
CDR3aa: CASSLPGLAGLSGANVLTF

v_gene: TRBV10-1
j_gene: TRBJ2-1
CDR3aa: CASSEWGREQFF

v_gene: TRBV4-3
j_gene: TRBJ2-6
CDR3aa: CASSLGGGGISGANVLTF

v_gene: TRBV19
j_gene: TRBJ1-1
CDR3aa: CASSIRAAMDTEAFF

v_gene: TRBV19
j_gene: TRBJ2-1
CDR3aa: CASSMAPAGLYNEQFF

v_gene: TRBV12-3/TRBV12-4
j_gene: TRBJ1-1
CDR3aa: CASSTHGGRPEAFF

v_gene: TRBV6-1
j_gene: TRBJ2-1
CDR3aa: CAIERDRGNNEQFF

v_gene: TRBV30
j_gene: TRBJ2-3
CDR3aa: CAWSAAWTSGSTDTQYF

v_gene: TRBV9
j_gene: TRBJ2-2
CDR3aa: CASSADGAPGTGELFF

v_gene: TRBV3-1
j_gene: TRBJ2-2
CDR3aa: CASSQAPPSSNTGELFF

v_gene: TRBV6-1
j_gene: TRBJ1-2
CDR3aa: CASSSFPGHRGYTF

v_gene: TRBV6-1
j_gene: TRBJ1-2
CDR3aa: CASGTWVNYGYTF

v_gene: TRBV29-1
j_gene: TRBJ1-1
CDR3aa: CSVEYGGGNTEAFF

v_gene: TRBV7-8
j_gene: TRBJ2-1
CDR3aa: CASSRGQTIYNEQFF

v_gene: TRBV20-1
j_gene: TRBJ1-1
CDR3aa: CSARGIKSGQKNTEAFF

v_gene: TRBV11-2
j_gene: TRBJ2-7
CDR3aa: CASSLVGVGAQTSYEQYF

v_gene: TRBV20-1
j_gene: TRBJ2-5
CDR3aa: CSATLETQYF

v_gene: TRBV24-1
j_gene: TRBJ1-2
CDR3aa: CATSPQDYGYTF

v_gene: TRBV11-2
j_gene: TRBJ2-7
CDR3aa: CASSFLDRGVFEQYF

v_gene: TRBV25-1
j_gene: TRBJ1-2
CDR3aa: CASSVRTGGFYGYTF

v_gene: TRBV7-9
j_gene: TRBJ2-5
CDR3aa: CASSLVGVQETQYF